This T cell receptor (beta chain) was retrieved from a study of blood T cells in healthy people across ages. General study results and limits: A roughly linear fall in TCR beta diversity per million T cells was seen with increasing age.

PCR was performed a second time for about 7 to 12 cycles using a sample-barcoded 5' primer and a J-beta primer mix. Unique molecular identifiers of 12 random nucleotides labeled each cDNA. TCRdb re-analysed the 5' RACE reads in MiXCR, keeping a single row per CDR3 protein. The table lists about 560,000 distinct CDR3 sequences, about a quarter of them singletons. The length of the CDR3 is 14 residues. The V end was cut by 1 base, the J end by 8 bases, with 14 bases between. Germline V gives CDR1 SEHNR, CDR2 FQNEAQ (reference sequence). Total RNA was extracted at no less than 6 micrograms per sample. On this clonotype: The target antigen is unknown.

This same sample was also taken into another study, of T cells of mothers and their children. As that report states: Detection yielded no persistent microchimeric T cell clones.

The clonotype comes from a boy aged 2 to 9 in good health. This chain connects TRBV7-9 to TRBJ1-2; D call uncertain. What was sequenced was blood. The CDR3 DNA follows: TGTGCCAGCAGCTTAGTAGCTAGTCCACAGGGCTACACCTTC. It encodes CASSLVASPQGYTF.